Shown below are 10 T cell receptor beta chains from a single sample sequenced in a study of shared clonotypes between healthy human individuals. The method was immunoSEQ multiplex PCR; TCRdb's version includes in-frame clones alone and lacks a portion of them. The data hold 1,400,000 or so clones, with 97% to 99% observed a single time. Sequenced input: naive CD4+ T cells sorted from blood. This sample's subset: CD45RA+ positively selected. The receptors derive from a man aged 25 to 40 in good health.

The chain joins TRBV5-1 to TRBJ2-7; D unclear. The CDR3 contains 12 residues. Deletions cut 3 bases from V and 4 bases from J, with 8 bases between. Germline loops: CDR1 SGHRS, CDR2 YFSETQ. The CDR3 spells CASSSPGYEQYF. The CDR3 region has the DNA TGCGCCAGCAGCTCGCCCGGATACGAGCAGTACTTC.

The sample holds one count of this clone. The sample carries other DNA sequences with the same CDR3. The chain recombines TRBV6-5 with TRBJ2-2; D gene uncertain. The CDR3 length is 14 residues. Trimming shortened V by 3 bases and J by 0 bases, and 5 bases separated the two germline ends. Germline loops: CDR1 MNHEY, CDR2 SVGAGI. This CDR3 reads CASSYLPNTGELFF. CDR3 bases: TGTGCCAGCAGTTATCTCCCGAACACCGGGGAGCTGTTTTTT.

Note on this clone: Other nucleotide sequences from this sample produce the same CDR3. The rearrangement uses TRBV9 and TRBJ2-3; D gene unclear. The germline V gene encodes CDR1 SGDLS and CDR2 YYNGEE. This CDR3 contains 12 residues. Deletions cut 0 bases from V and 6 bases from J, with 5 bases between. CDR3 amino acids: CASSVVGDTQYF. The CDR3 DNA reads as TGTGCCAGCAGCGTAGTGGGGGATACGCAGTATTTT.

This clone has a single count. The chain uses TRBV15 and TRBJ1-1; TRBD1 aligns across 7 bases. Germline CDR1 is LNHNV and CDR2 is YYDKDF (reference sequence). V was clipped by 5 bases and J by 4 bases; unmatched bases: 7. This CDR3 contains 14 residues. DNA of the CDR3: TGTGCCACCAGCCCAACAGGGGTGGGCACTGAAGCTTTCTTT. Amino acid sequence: CATSPTGVGTEAFF. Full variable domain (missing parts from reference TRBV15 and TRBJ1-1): DAMVIQNPRYQVTQFGKPVTLSCSQTLNHNVMYWYQQKSSQAPKLLFHYYDKDFNNEADTPDNFQSRRPNTSFCFLDIRSPGLGDTAMYLCATSPTGVGTEAFFGQGTRLTVV.

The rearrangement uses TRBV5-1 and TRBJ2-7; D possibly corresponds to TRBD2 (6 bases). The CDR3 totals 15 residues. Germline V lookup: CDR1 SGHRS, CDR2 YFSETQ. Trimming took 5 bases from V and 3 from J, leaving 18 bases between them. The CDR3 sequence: CASSASSGSGYEQYF. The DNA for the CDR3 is TGCGCCAGCAGTGCTTCGTCCGGGAGTGGCTACGAGCAGTACTTC. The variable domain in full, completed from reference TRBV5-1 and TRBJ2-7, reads KAGVTQTPRYLIKTRGQQVTLSCSPISGHRSVSWYQQTPGQGLQFLFEYFSETQRNKGNFPGRFSGRQFSNSRSEMNVSTLELGDSALYLCASSASSGSGYEQYFGPGTRLTVT.

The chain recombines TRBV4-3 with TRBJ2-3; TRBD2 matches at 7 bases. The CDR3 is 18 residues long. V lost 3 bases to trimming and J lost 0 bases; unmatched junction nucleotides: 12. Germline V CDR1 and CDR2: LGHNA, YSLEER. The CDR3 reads CASSQGVPSGVSTDTQYF. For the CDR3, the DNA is TGCGCCAGCAGCCAGGGGGTGCCTAGCGGAGTAAGCACAGATACGCAGTATTTT.

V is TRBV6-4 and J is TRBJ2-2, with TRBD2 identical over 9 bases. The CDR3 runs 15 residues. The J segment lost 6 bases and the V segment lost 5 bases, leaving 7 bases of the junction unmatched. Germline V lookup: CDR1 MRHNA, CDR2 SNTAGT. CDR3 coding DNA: TGTGCCAGCAGTATTCTAGCGGGATCATCCGGGGAGCTGTTTTTT. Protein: CASSILAGSSGELFF.

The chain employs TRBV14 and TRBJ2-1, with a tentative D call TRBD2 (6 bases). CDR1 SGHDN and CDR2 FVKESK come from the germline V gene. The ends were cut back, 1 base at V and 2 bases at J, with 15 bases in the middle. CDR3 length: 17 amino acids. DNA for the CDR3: TGTGCCAGCAGCCAAGGACTTAGCGGTTGGGCCTACAATGAGCAGTTCTTC. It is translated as CASSQGLSGWAYNEQFF. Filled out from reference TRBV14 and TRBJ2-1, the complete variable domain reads EAGVTQFPSHSVIEKGQTVTLRCDPISGHDNLYWYRRVMGKEIKFLLHFVKESKQDESGMPNNRFLAERTGGTYSTLKVQPAELEDSGVYFCASSQGLSGWAYNEQFFGPGTRLTVL.

The CDR3 protein is CASSLSGQGRNQPQHF. DNA of the CDR3: TGTGCCAGCAGTTTGAGTGGACAGGGTAGGAATCAGCCCCAGCATTTT. The rearrangement joins TRBV28 to TRBJ1-5; 8 bases are a match to TRBD1. Germline V gene sequence: CDR1 MDHEN, CDR2 SYDVKM. This CDR3 has 16 residues. Germline trimming cut 3 bases from V and 4 bases from J; bases unmatched to any gene: 8.

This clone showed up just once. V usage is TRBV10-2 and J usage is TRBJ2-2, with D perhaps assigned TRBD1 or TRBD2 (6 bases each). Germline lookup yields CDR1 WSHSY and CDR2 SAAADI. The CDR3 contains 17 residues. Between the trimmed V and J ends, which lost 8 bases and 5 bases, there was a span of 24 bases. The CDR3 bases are TGCGCCAGCTGGTTCCCCCTCGGGGGCCTCGGGACCGGGGAGCTGTTTTTT. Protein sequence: CASWFPLGGLGTGELFF.